This paragraph covers one TCR beta chain sequence. The antigen is undetermined. This specimen belongs to a study of CD8 T cells in ankylosing spondylitis. Study results and limitations: Significantly higher representation of disease-linked clones was reported for matched ankylosing spondylitis synovial fluid. Ankylosing spondylitis blood appeared to carry a characteristic TCR beta motif of roughly eight highly homologous variants.

MiXCR was run by TCRdb on the 5' RACE reads, yielding one entry per CDR3 protein. The sample consists of a few hundred thousand distinct CDR3 sequences, roughly 18% of them appearing once. CDR1 SNHLY and CDR2 FYNNEI come from the germline V gene. The CDR3 consists of 13 residues. V lost 2 bases, J lost 3 bases, and 4 bases lay in between. The sequence was obtained from a male donor with ankylosing spondylitis. The sample taken for sequencing was blood, either unsorted or a sorted T cell fraction (not recorded which). The chain joins TRBV2 to TRBJ1-4; D is unclear. CDR3 amino acids: CASSEFANEKLFF. Here the CDR3 DNA reads TGTGCCAGCAGTGAATTTGCTAATGAAAAACTGTTTTTT. Based on the CDR3 plus reference TRBV2 and TRBJ1-4, the full variable domain is EPEVTQTPSHQVTQMGQEVILRCVPISNHLYFYWYRQILGQKVEFLVSFYNNEISEKSEIFDDQFSVERPDGSNFTLKIRSTKLEDSAMYFCASSEFANEKLFFGSGTQLSVL.